The rows below give T cell receptor beta chains drawn from one sample of a study of cytomegalovirus exposure and HLA in healthy donors. The data were produced by immunoSEQ multiplex PCR, yet TCRdb's version contains in-frame clones alone and is incomplete. The table has roughly 120,000 clones, less than 85% seen once. Material for sequencing was PBMCs. The source of these receptors is a male donor in good health and CMV-seronegative. The CDR3 runs from the conserved cysteine through the conserved F or W. D genes are given only for firm matches. The size field is filled for only some rows; it gives once, few, many or a size class.

CDR3	DNA	V	J	D	size
CASSLDSGSGPDTQYF	TGTGCCAGCAGCTTGGATAGCGGGAGTGGTCCAGATACGCAGTATTTT	TRBV5-8	TRBJ2-3	TRBD2	-
CASSRTRGTDTQYF	TGTGCCAGCTCAAGGACTAGAGGTACAGATACGCAGTATTTT	TRBV18	TRBJ2-3	TRBD2	-
CASSVPSGANGLTF	TGTGCCAGCAGCGTCCCCTCTGGGGCCAACGGCCTGACTTTC	TRBV9	TRBJ2-6	-	few
CASSLQGAGEQFF	TGTGCCAGCAGCTTGCAGGGGGCCGGCGAGCAGTTCTTC	TRBV11-2	TRBJ2-1	TRBD1	-
CASSSTIGQRWSGSPLHF	TGTGCCAGCAGCTCGACAATTGGACAGAGGTGGTCTGGGTCACCCCTCCACTTT	TRBV7-8	TRBJ1-6	-	few
CASSLGRGYEQYF	TGTGCCAGCAGCTTAGGTCGGGGCTACGAGCAGTACTTC	TRBV13	TRBJ2-7	-	-
CASSIGSSVNYGYTF	TGTGCCAGTAGTATTGGGAGCTCGGTAAACTATGGCTACACCTTC	TRBV19	TRBJ1-2	-	-
CASATPAGFYNEQFF	TGTGCTAGTGCAACCCCTGCAGGCTTCTACAATGAGCAGTTCTTC	TRBV12-5	TRBJ2-1	-	-
CASSIVGGTGQETQYF	TGTGCCAGTAGTATAGTGGGGGGGACAGGGCAAGAGACCCAGTACTTC	TRBV19	TRBJ2-5	TRBD1	-
CASWDTSDTDTQYF	TGTGCCTCCTGGGACACTTCTGACACAGATACGCAGTATTTT	TRBV19	TRBJ2-3	-	-
CAWSGTGRKNTEAFF	TGTGCCTGGAGTGGGACAGGCCGCAAGAACACTGAAGCTTTCTTT	TRBV30	TRBJ1-1	TRBD1	-
CASGGKEAFF	TGTGCCAGCGGGGGGAAAGAAGCTTTCTTT	TRBV2	TRBJ1-1	-	few
CASSPNLGSLGGATTQYF	TGTGCCAGCAGCCCTAACCTAGGGTCTCTCGGGGGAGCCACTACGCAGTATTTT	TRBV7-2	TRBJ2-3	-	once
CASSLQLAGAHVSYEQYF	TGTGCCAGCAGCCTCCAACTAGCGGGGGCGCACGTCTCCTACGAGCAGTACTTC	TRBV7-3	TRBJ2-7	TRBD2	once
CASSPGPGTSGNNEQFF	TGTGCCAGCAGTCCCGGGCCCGGGACTAGCGGTAACAATGAGCAGTTCTTC	TRBV27	TRBJ2-1	TRBD2	-
CASSLVVRGELFF	TGTGCCAGCAGCTTAGTGGTGCGGGGGGAGCTGTTTTTT	TRBV7-2	TRBJ2-2	-	few
CASSLTSGGTRPTTYNEQFF	TGCGCCAGCAGCCTGACTAGCGGGGGAACCCGACCAACGACCTACAATGAGCAGTTCTTC	TRBV5-1	TRBJ2-1	TRBD2	-
CASSFEGGDTQYF	TGTGCCAGCAGCTTCGAGGGGGGGGATACGCAGTATTTT	TRBV5-5	TRBJ2-3	-	-
CASSPWSSANTEAFF	TGTGCCAGCAGCCCGTGGAGCTCTGCTAACACTGAAGCTTTCTTT	TRBV7-2	TRBJ1-1	-	-
CASSLAGQVYNSPLHF	TGTGCCAGCAGCTTAGCGGGGCAGGTCTATAATTCACCCCTCCACTTT	TRBV7-9	TRBJ1-6	-	few
CASSERTGGLAEAFF	TGTGCCAGCAGCGAGAGGACAGGGGGCTTGGCTGAAGCTTTCTTT	TRBV9	TRBJ1-1	TRBD1	once
CASSTHRGTNEKLFF	TGCGCCAGCAGCACCCACAGGGGCACTAATGAAAAACTGTTTTTT	TRBV5-1	TRBJ1-4	TRBD1	-
CASSYDSVTNEKLFF	TGTGCCAGCAGCTACGACTCAGTAACTAATGAAAAACTGTTTTTT	TRBV14	TRBJ1-4	-	-
CASSLEVGASYEQYF	TGCGCCAGCAGCTTGGAAGTAGGGGCTAGCTACGAGCAGTACTTC	TRBV5-1	TRBJ2-7	-	-
CASSIEGQNTDTQYF	TGTGCCAGTAGTATCGAGGGACAGAACACAGATACGCAGTATTTT	TRBV19	TRBJ2-3	TRBD1	-
CASSARGRDGYTF	TGTGCCAGCAGTGCCAGGGGGCGCGATGGCTACACCTTC	TRBV6-5	TRBJ1-2	TRBD1	-
CASSQTGFPEAFF	TGCGCCAGCAGCCAGACAGGGTTTCCTGAAGCTTTCTTT	TRBV5-1	TRBJ1-1	TRBD1	-
CASSHRPSGLAGSNEQFF	TGTGCCAGCAGCCATCGCCCATCGGGACTAGCGGGAAGCAATGAGCAGTTCTTC	TRBV4-2	TRBJ2-1	TRBD2	-
CASSDASGGAHNEQFF	TGTGCCAGCAGTGACGCTAGCGGGGGGGCCCACAATGAGCAGTTCTTC	TRBV25-1	TRBJ2-1	TRBD2	-
CASSIQGSVNTEAFF	TGTGCCAGCAGCATACAGGGATCGGTGAACACTGAAGCTTTCTTT	TRBV7-3	TRBJ1-1	-	-
CASKLRGWGEQFF	TGTGCCAGCAAACTAAGGGGGTGGGGGGAGCAGTTCTTC	TRBV28	TRBJ2-1	-	few
CAGLASGSYNEQFF	TGTGCCGGCCTGGCTAGCGGAAGTTACAATGAGCAGTTCTTC	TRBV30	TRBJ2-1	TRBD2	-
CASSQDLNVESQHF	TGCGCCAGCAGCCAAGATCTGAATGTGGAGTCCCAGCATTTT	TRBV4-1	TRBJ1-5	-	once
CASSPRFAGEANEQFF	TGTGCCAGCAGCCCAAGATTTGCGGGGGAAGCCAATGAGCAGTTCTTC	TRBV11-2	TRBJ2-1	TRBD2	-
CASQQGMGETQYF	TGTGCCAGCCAACAGGGAATGGGGGAGACCCAGTACTTC	TRBV7-9	TRBJ2-5	-	few
CASGLGRVGEKLFF	TGTGCCAGCGGCTTAGGCAGGGTCGGAGAAAAACTGTTTTTT	TRBV11-2	TRBJ1-4	-	-
CASSQDRVNSPLHF	TGTGCCAGCAGTCAAGACAGGGTCAATTCACCCCTCCACTTT	TRBV2	TRBJ1-6	TRBD1	-
CASSLRGINEKLFF	TGCGCCAGCAGCTTGAGGGGAATTAATGAAAAACTGTTTTTT	TRBV5-1	TRBJ1-4	-	-
CASSVDPGQGGDTEAFF	TGTGCCAGCAGCGTAGATCCGGGACAGGGTGGGGACACTGAAGCTTTCTTT	TRBV9	TRBJ1-1	TRBD1	-
CASSPSGRTAGEQFF	TGTGCCAGCAGCCCTAGCGGGAGAACCGCGGGTGAGCAGTTCTTC	TRBV4-2	TRBJ2-1	TRBD2	-
CASSSPTRDRGNTIYF	TGTGCCAGCAGTTCTCCCACCCGGGACAGGGGGAACACCATATATTTT	TRBV28	TRBJ1-3	TRBD1	-
CASSESVRGDTQYF	TGTGCCAGCAGTGAATCGGTGCGGGGAGATACGCAGTATTTT	TRBV6-5	TRBJ2-3	-	few
CASSFKRENYYEQYF	TGTGCCAGCAGCTTTAAGCGGGAGAACTACTACGAGCAGTACTTC	TRBV5-4	TRBJ2-7	TRBD2	-
CASSPFGQGRNTGELFF	TGTGCCAGCAGCCCCTTCGGACAGGGGCGGAACACCGGGGAGCTGTTTTTT	TRBV14	TRBJ2-2	TRBD1	-
CASSLGLTGELFF	TGTGCCAGCAGCTTAGGGCTCACCGGGGAGCTGTTTTTT	TRBV11-3	TRBJ2-2	-	-
CASTLRQNTEAFF	TGTGCCAGCACCCTACGACAGAACACTGAAGCTTTCTTT	TRBV11-1	TRBJ1-1	-	-
CASSEEAGATYEQYF	TGTGCCAGCAGCGAGGAAGCGGGGGCGACCTACGAGCAGTACTTC	TRBV9	TRBJ2-7	TRBD2	-
CASSLVGQNYGYTF	TGTGCCAGCAGTTTGGTGGGGCAAAACTATGGCTACACCTTC	TRBV28	TRBJ1-2	-	-
CASSLTAVAPEQYF	TGTGCCAGCAGCCTAACAGCCGTTGCCCCCGAGCAGTACTTC	TRBV6-5	TRBJ2-7	-	-
CAISESEQANTEAFF	TGTGCCATCAGTGAGTCTGAACAGGCGAACACTGAAGCTTTCTTT	TRBV10-3	TRBJ1-1	-	-
CSVEERGYEQYF	TGCAGCGTTGAAGAAAGGGGATACGAGCAGTACTTC	TRBV29-1	TRBJ2-7	-	-
CASSRSTGGPEQYF	TGCGCCAGCAGCCGATCTACAGGGGGCCCAGAGCAGTACTTC	TRBV4-1	TRBJ2-7	TRBD1	-
CASSLARDSNTGELFF	TGTGCCAGCAGCTTGGCCAGGGACAGTAACACCGGGGAGCTGTTTTTT	TRBV5-8	TRBJ2-2	TRBD1	-